Described below is a single T cell receptor beta chain sequence and its context. Original methodology: Estimates of nucleated cell counts were drawn from the amplification of reference gene primers. The repertoire was sequenced with immunoSEQ multiplex PCR; TCRdb's copy has only in-frame clones and lacks some. The V and J calls and the clone size are those of that table, but D and trimming were determined from the DNA. Counted here are 85,000 to 95,000 clones, roughly nine tenths occurring once; the ten biggest clones make up about 5.2%. The data are from a study of blood T cell repertoires in COVID-19. In the study overall: Sites across the United States, Italy and Spain contributed samples from acute and convalescent COVID-19. In each case, the material was cDNA or gDNA derived from T cells, B-cell-depleted T cells, or PBMCs.

J was trimmed by 5 bases and V by 0 bases; bases with no gene match: 7. The germline CDR1 and CDR2 sequences are SGHRS and YFSETQ. This CDR3 has 16 residues. The chain carries TRBV5-1 and TRBJ2-3; 9 nucleotides line up with TRBD1. Sequencing was carried out using peripheral blood. The clonotype originates from a woman of 80 years or more with active COVID-19. The CDR3 nucleotides are TGCGCCAGCAGCTTGGAGGGACAGGGAGCCTTAGATACGCAGTATTTT. It is translated as CASSLEGQGALDTQYF.